The source of this TCR beta chain is a study of blood T cell repertoires in COVID-19. Study at large: The study drew acute and convalescent COVID-19 samples from the United States, Italy and Spain. PBMCs, B-cell-depleted T cells, or T cells provided the cDNA or gDNA that made up the material.

The CDR3 sequence is 12 residues long. Germline assignment: CDR1 KGHSH and CDR2 LQKENI. In the original workflow: Nucleated cell number was recorded as an estimate derived from reference gene primer amplification. The table came from immunoSEQ multiplex PCR; TCRdb's copy has only in-frame clones and leaves some out. V, J and clone size derive from that table, while D and trimming were established from the DNA sequence. The sample consists of 55,000 to 90,000 clones, approximately 80% of them appearing once. Worth noting for this clone: An end of the junction does not agree with germline; a read error may underlie this.

The specimen sequenced was peripheral blood. V gene TRBV18 combines with J gene TRBJ1-3, with 7 bases aligning to TRBD1. This sequence originates from a woman in her seventies with acute or convalescent COVID-19. Here the CDR3 reads CASSPPTGLVGF. CDR3 nucleotide sequence: TGTGCCAGCTCACCACCGACAGGGCTGGTGGGTTTT.